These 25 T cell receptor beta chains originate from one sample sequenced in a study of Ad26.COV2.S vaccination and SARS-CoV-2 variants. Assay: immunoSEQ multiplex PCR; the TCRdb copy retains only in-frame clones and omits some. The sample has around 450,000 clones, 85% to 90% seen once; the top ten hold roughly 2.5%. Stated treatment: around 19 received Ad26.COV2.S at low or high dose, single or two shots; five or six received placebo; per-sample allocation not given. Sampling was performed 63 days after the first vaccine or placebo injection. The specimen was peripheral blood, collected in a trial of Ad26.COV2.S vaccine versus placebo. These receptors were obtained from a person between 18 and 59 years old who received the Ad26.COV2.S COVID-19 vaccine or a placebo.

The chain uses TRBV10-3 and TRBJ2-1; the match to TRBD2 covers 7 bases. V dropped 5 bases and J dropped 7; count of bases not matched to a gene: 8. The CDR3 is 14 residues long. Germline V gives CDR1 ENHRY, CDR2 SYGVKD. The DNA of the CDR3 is TGTGCCATCAGTATAAAGGGACTACCGAATGAGCAGTTCTTC. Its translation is CAISIKGLPNEQFF.

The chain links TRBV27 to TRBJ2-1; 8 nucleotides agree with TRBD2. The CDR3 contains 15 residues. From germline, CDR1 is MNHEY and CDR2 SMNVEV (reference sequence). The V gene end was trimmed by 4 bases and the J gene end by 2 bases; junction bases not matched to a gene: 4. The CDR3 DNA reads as TGTGCCAGCAGTTCCCCGGGACTAGCCTACAATGAGCAGTTCTTC. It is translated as CASSSPGLAYNEQFF.

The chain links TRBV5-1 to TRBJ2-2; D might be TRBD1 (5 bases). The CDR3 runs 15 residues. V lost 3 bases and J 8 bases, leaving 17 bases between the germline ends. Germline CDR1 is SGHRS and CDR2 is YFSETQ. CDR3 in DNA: TGCGCCAGCAGCTCACCATTAGGATACAGGGGGGAGCTGTTTTTT. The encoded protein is CASSSPLGYRGELFF.

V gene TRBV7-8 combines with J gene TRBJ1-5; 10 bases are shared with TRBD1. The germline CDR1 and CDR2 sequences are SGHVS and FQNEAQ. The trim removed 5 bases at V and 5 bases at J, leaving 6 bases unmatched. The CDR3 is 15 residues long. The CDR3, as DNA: TGTGCCAGCAGCGCAACGACAGGGGGCTATCAGCCCCAGCATTTT. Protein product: CASSATTGGYQPQHF.

The DNA of the CDR3 is TGCGCCAGCAGCCTCCCCACAGGGGGCAGGACCGGGGAGCTGTTTTTT. Amino acids: CASSLPTGGRTGELFF. The chain employs TRBV5-1 and TRBJ2-2, with 9 positions matching TRBD1. V trimming: 4 bases; J trimming: 5 bases; junction bases outside the gene matches: 9. The CDR3 is 16 residues long. Per the germline V gene, CDR1 is SGHRS and CDR2 is YFSETQ.

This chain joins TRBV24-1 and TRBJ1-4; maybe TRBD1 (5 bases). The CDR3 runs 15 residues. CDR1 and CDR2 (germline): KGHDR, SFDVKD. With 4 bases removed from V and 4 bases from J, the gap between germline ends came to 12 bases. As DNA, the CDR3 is TGTGCCACCAGTGACCCGACAGACCTTAATGAAAAACTGTTTTTT. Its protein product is CATSDPTDLNEKLFF.

The CDR3 reads CASSPSQGQTEAFF. Here the CDR3 DNA reads TGTGCCAGCTCACCATCACAGGGCCAAACTGAAGCTTTCTTT. This sequence joins TRBV18 and TRBJ1-1; a weak D match, TRBD1 (6 bases). CDR1 and CDR2 (germline): KGHSH, LQKENI. The CDR3 has 14 amino acids. V was cut by 2 bases and J by 5 bases, with 12 bases left in between.

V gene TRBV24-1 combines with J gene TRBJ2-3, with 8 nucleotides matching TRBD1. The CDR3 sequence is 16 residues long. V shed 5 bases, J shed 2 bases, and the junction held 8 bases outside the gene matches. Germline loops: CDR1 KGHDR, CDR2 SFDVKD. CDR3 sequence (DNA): TGTGCCACCAGTGTTCCGGGACAGGTAAACACAGATACGCAGTATTTT. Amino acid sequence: CATSVPGQVNTDTQYF.

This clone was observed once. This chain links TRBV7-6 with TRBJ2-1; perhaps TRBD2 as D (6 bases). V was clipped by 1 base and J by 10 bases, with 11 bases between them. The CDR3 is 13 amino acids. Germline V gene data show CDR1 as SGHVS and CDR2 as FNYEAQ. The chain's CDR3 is CASSLGLEGEQFF. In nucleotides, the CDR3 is TGTGCCAGCAGCTTAGGACTAGAAGGCGAGCAGTTCTTC.

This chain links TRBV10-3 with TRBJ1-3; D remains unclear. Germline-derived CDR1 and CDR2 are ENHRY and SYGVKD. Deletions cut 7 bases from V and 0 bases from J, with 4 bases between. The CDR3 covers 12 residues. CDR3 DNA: TGTGCCATCACCAGCTCTGGAAACACCATATATTTT. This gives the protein CAITSSGNTIYF.

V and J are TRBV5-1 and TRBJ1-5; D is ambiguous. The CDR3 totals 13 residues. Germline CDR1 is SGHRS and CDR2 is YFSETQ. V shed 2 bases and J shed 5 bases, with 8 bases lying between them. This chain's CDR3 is CASSFTMDQPQHF. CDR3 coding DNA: TGCGCCAGCAGCTTTACGATGGATCAGCCCCAGCATTTT.

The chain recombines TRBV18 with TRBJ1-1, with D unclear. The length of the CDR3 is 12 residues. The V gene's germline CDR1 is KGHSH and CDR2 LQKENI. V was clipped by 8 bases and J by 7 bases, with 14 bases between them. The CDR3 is CASTGSTSEAFF. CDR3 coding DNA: TGTGCCAGCACGGGATCGACAAGTGAAGCTTTCTTT.

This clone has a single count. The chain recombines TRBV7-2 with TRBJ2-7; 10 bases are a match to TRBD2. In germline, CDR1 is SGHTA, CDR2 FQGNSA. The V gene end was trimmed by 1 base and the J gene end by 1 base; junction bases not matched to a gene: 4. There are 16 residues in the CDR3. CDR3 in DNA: TGTGCCAGCAGCTTAGGTTCTAGCGGGAGTTCCTACGAGCAGTACGTC. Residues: CASSLGSSGSSYEQYV.

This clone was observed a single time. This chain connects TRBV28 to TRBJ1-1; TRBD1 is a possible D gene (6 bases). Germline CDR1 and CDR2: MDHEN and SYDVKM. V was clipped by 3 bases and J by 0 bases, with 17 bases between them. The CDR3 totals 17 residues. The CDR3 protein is CASSLGGAPTLNTEAFF. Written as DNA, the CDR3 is TGTGCCAGCAGTTTGGGGGGCGCCCCGACATTGAACACTGAAGCTTTCTTT.

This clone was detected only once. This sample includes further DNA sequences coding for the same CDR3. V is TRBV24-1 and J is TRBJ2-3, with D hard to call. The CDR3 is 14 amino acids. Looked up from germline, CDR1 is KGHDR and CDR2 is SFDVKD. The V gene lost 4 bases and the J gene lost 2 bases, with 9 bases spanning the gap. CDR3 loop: CATSDLHTTDTQYF. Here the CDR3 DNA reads TGTGCCACCAGTGACCTACATACCACAGATACGCAGTATTTT.

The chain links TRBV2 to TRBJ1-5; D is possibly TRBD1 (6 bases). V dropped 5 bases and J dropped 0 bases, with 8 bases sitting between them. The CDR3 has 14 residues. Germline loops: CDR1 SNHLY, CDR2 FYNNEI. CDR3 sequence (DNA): TGTGCCAGCAGTCAGGGACATAGCAATCAGCCCCAGCATTTT. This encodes CASSQGHSNQPQHF.

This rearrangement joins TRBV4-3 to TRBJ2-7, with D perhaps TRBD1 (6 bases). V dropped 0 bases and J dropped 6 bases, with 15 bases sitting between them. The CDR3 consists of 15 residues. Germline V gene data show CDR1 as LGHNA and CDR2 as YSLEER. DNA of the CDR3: TGCGCCAGCAGCCAAGACCCCTGGACAGAAGGCGAGCAGTACTTC. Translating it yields CASSQDPWTEGEQYF.

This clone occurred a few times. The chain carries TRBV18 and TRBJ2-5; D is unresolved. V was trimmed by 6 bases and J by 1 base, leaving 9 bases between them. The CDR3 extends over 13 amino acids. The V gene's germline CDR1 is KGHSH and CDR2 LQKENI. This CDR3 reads CASSKASQETQYF. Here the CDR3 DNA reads TGTGCCAGCTCCAAGGCTTCCCAAGAGACCCAGTACTTC.

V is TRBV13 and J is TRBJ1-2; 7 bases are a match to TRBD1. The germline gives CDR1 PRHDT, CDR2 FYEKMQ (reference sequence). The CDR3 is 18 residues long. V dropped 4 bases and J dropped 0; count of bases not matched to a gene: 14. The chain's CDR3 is CASSSRGVSTGANYGYTF. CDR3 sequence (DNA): TGTGCCAGCAGCTCTAGGGGGGTATCTACAGGGGCTAACTATGGCTACACCTTC.

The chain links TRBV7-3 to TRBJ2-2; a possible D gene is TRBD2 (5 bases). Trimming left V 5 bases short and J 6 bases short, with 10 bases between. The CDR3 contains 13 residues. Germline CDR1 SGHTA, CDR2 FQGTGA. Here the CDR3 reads CASSPPAAGELFF. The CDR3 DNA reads TGTGCCAGCAGCCCCCCAGCGGCCGGGGAGCTGTTTTTT.

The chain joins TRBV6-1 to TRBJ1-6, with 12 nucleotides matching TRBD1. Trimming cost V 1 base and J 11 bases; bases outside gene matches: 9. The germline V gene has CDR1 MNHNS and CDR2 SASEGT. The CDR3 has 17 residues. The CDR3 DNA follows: TGTGCCAGCAGTGAAGACGGGACAGGGGGCGTCAGTCCACCCCTCCACTTT. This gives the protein CASSEDGTGGVSPPLHF.

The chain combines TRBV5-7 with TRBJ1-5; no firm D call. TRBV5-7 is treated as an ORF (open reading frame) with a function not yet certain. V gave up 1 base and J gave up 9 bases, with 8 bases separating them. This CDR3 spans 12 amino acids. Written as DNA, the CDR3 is TGTGCCAGCAGCTTGAATAGATGGCCCCAGCATTTT. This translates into CASSLNRWPQHF.

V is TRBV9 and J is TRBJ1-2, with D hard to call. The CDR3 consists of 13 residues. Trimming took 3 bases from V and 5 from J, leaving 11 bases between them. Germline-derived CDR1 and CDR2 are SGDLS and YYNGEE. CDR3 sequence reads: CASSGSAPYGYTF. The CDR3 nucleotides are TGTGCCAGCAGCGGGTCCGCACCATATGGCTACACCTTC.

The CDR3 is CASSLSGLNTGELFF. CDR3 DNA sequence: TGTGCCAGCAGCCTTAGCGGGTTAAACACCGGGGAGCTGTTTTTT. V and J are TRBV11-3 and TRBJ2-2; TRBD2 aligns across 7 bases. V lost 5 bases, J lost 2 bases, and 5 bases stayed unmatched. This CDR3 contains 15 residues. Germline loops: CDR1 SGHNT, CDR2 YENEEA.

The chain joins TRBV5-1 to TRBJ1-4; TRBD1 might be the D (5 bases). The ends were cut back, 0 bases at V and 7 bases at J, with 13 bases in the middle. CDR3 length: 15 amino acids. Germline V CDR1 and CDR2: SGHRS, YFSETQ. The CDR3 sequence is CASSLGQGGREKLFF. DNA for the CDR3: TGCGCCAGCAGCTTGGGGCAGGGAGGACGTGAAAAACTGTTTTTT.